The sequence of this TCR beta chain was determined in a study of control samples from healthy donors and cancer patients. The table came from immunoSEQ multiplex PCR; TCRdb's copy has only in-frame clones and leaves some out. The repertoire holds tens of thousands of clones, with about 83% as singletons. V gave up 6 bases and J gave up 4 bases, with 18 bases separating them. CDR3 size: 15 residues. Per germline, CDR1 MNHEY and CDR2 SVGAGI. The sample consisted of PBMCs. The chain uses TRBV6-5 and TRBJ2-5; D possibly uses TRBD1 or TRBD2 (6 bases each). The clonotype comes from a woman in her fifties or sixties with lung cancer. CDR3 protein: CASSFSEQGGETQYF. In DNA form, the CDR3 reads TGTGCCAGCAGCTTCAGTGAACAGGGAGGAGAGACCCAGTACTTC.